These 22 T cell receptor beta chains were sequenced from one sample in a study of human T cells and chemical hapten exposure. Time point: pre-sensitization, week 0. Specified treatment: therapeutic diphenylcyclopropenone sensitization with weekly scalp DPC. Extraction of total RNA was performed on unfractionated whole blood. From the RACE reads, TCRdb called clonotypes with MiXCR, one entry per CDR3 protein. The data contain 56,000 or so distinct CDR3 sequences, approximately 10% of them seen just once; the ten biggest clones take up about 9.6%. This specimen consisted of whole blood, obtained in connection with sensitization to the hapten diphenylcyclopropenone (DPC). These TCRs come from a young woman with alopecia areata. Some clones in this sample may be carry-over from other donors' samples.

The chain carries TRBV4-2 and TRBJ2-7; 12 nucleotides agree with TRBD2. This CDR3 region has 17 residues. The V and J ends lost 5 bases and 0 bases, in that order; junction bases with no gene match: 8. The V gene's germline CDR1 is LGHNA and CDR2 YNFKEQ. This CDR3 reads CASSTRLAGASSYEQYF. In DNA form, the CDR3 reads TGTGCCAGCAGCACTAGACTAGCGGGGGCAAGCTCCTACGAGCAGTACTTC.

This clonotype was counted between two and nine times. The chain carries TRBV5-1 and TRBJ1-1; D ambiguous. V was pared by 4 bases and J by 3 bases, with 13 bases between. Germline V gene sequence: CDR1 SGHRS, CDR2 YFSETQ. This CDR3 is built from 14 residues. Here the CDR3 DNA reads TGCGCCAGCAGCCCAATGGGAGTGGACACTGAAGCTTTCTTT. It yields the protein CASSPMGVDTEAFF. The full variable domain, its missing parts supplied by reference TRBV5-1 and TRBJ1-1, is KAGVTQTPRYLIKTRGQQVTLSCSPISGHRSVSWYQQTPGQGLQFLFEYFSETQRNKGNFPGRFSGRQFSNSRSEMNVSTLELGDSALYLCASSPMGVDTEAFFGQGTRLTVV.

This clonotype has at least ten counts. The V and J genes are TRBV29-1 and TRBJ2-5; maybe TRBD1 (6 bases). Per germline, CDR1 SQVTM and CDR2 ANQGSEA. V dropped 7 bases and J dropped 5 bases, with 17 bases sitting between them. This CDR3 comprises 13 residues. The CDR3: CSAGPGTQETQYF. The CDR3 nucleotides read TGCAGCGCCGGCCCCGGGACACAGGAGACCCAGTACTTC.

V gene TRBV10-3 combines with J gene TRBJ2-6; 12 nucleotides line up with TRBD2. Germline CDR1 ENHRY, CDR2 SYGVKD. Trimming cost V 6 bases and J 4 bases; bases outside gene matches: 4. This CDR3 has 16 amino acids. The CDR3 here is CAIRGTSGSGANVLTF. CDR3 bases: TGTGCCATCAGGGGGACTAGCGGGTCCGGGGCCAACGTCCTGACTTTC.

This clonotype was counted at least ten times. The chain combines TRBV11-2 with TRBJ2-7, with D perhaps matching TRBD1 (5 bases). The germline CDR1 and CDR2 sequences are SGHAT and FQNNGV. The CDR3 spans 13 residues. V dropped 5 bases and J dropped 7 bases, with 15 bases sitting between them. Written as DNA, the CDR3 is TGTGCCAGCAGCCCGAACCTCTCAGGGGAGCAGTACTTC. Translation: CASSPNLSGEQYF. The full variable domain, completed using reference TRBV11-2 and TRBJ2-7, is EAGVAQSPRYKIIEKRQSVAFWCNPISGHATLYWYQQILGQGPKLLIQFQNNGVVDDSQLPKDRFSAERLKGVDSTLKIQPAKLEDSAVYLCASSPNLSGEQYFGPGTRLTVT.

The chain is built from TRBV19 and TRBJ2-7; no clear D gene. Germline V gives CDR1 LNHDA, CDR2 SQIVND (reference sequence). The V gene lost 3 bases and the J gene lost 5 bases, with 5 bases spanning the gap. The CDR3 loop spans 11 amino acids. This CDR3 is CASSIRDEQYF. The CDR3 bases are TGTGCCAGTAGTATCCGTGACGAGCAGTACTTC.

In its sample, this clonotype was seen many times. The chain's CDR3 is CASSLDSMGTEAFF. In nucleotides, the CDR3 is TGTGCCAGCAGCTTAGACTCGATGGGGACTGAAGCTTTCTTT. The rearrangement links TRBV7-2 to TRBJ1-1; no clear D. V was trimmed by 1 base and J by 5 bases, leaving 11 bases between them. From germline, CDR1 is SGHTA and CDR2 FQGNSA. The CDR3 extends over 14 amino acids.

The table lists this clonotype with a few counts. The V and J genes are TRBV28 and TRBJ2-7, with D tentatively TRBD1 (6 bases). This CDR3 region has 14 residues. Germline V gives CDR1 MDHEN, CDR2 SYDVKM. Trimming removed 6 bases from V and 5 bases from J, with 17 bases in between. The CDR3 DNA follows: TGTGCCAGCAGCAACAGGGCCCCTCCACACGAGCAGTACTTC. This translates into CASSNRAPPHEQYF. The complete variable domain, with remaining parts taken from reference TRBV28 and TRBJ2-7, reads DVKVTQSSRYLVKRTGEKVFLECVQDMDHENMFWYRQDPGLGLRLIYFSYDVKMKEKGDIPEGYSVSREKKERFSLILESASTNQTSMYLCASSNRAPPHEQYFGPGTRLTVT.

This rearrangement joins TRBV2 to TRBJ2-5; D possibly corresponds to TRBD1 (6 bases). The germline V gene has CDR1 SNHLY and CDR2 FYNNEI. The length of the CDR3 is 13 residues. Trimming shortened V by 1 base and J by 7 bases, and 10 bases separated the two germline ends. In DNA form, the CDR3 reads TGTGCCAGCAGTGAAGAGTCCAGGGGGACCCAGTACTTC. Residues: CASSEESRGTQYF.

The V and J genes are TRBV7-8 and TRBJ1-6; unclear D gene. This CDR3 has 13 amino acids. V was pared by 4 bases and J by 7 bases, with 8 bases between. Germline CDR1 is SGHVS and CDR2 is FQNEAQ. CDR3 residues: CASSSSLNSPLHF. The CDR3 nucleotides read TGTGCCAGCAGCTCCAGCCTAAATTCACCCCTCCACTTT.

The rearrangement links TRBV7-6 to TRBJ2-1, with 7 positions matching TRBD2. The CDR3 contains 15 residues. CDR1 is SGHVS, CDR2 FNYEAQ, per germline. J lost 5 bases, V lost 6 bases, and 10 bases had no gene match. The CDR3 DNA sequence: TGTGCCAGCAGTCCGGACGGACTAGGCGACAATGAGCAGTTCTTC. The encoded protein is CASSPDGLGDNEQFF.

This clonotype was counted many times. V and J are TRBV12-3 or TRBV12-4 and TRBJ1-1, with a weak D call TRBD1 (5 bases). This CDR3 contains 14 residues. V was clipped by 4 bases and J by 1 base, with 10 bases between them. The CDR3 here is CASSSKGWNTEAFF. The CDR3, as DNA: TGTGCCAGCAGTTCTAAGGGGTGGAACACTGAAGCTTTCTTT.

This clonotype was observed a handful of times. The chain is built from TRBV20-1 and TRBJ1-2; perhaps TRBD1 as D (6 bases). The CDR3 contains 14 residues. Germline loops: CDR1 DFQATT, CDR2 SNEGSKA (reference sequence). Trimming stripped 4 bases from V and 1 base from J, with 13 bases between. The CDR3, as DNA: TGCAGTGCTAAAACAGGGCGGGGTAACTATGGCTACACCTTC. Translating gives CSAKTGRGNYGYTF.

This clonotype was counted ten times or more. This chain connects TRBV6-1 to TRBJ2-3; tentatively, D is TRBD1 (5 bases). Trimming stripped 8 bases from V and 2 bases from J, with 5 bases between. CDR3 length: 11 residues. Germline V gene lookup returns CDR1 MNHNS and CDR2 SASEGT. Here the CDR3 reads CASGHTDTQYF. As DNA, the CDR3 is TGTGCCAGCGGACACACAGATACGCAGTATTTT.

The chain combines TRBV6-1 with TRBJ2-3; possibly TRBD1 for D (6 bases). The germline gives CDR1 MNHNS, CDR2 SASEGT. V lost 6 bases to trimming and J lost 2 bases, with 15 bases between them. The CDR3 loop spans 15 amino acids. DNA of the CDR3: TGTGCCAGCAGCGCCCAACAGGGATACACAGATACGCAGTATTTT. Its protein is CASSAQQGYTDTQYF.

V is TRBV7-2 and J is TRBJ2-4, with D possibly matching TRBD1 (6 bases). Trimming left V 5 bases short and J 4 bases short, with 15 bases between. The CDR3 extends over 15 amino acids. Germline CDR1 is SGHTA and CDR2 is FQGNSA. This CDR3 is CASSITRTAKNIQYF. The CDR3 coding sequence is TGTGCCAGCAGCATCACACGGACAGCTAAAAACATTCAGTACTTC.

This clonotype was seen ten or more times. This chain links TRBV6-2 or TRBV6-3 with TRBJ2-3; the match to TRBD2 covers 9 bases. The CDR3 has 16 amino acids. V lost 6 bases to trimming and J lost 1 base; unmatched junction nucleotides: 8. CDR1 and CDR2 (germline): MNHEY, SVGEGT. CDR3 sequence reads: CASSSFLAGRTDTQYF. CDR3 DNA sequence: TGTGCCAGCAGCTCCTTCCTAGCGGGACGCACAGATACGCAGTATTTT.

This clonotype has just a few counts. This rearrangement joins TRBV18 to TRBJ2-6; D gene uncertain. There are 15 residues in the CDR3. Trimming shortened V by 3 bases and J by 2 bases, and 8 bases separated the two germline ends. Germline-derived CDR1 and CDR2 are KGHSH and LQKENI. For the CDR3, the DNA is TGTGCCAGCTCACCTACTGGCCCTGGGGCCAACGTCCTGACTTTC. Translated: CASSPTGPGANVLTF.

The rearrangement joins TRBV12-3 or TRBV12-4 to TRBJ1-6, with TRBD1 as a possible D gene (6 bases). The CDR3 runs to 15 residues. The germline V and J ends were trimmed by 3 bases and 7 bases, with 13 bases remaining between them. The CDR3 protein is CASSFGVRGNSPLHF. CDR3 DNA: TGTGCCAGCAGTTTTGGCGTGAGGGGGAATTCACCCCTCCACTTT.

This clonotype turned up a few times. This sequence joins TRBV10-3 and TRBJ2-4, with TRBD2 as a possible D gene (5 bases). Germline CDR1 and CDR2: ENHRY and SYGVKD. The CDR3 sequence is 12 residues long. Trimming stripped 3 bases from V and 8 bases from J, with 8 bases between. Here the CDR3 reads CAISEREDIQYF. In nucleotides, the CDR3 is TGTGCCATCAGTGAACGGGAAGACATTCAGTACTTC.

DNA for the CDR3: TGTGCCAGCAGCTCGTTACTAGCGGGGGCCGATAACAATGAGCAGTTCTTC. This translates into CASSSLLAGADNNEQFF. J is TRBJ2-1 and V is TRBV12-3 or TRBV12-4, with 11 positions matching TRBD2. The CDR3 length is 17 residues. Trimming removed 6 bases from V and 5 bases from J; junction bases left unmatched: 12.

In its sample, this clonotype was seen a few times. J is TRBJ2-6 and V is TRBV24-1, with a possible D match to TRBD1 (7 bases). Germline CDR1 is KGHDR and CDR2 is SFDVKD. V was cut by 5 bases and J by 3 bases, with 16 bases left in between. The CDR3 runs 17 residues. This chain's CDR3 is CATSGQGGFYGANVLTF. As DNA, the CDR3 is TGTGCCACCAGTGGCCAGGGGGGCTTTTATGGGGCCAACGTCCTGACTTTC.